These 25 T cell receptor beta chains were sequenced from one sample in a study of blood T cell repertoires in COVID-19. TCRdb's table, derived via immunoSEQ multiplex PCR, lists solely in-frame clones and lacks some. The table has around 88,000 clones, 85% to 95% seen once. The sequenced sample was peripheral blood. The receptors were sampled from a man aged 55 to 70 with acute or convalescent COVID-19.

This chain uses TRBV5-6 with TRBJ2-1, with 11 bases lining up with TRBD2. Germline V gives CDR1 SGHDT, CDR2 YYEEEE. After removal of 0 bases from V and 3 bases from J, the junction contained 8 bases not matched to a gene. The CDR3 contains 18 residues. The CDR3 nucleotides read TGTGCCAGCAGCTTGGCGGCCGGACTAGCGGGTCTCTACAATGAGCAGTTCTTC. This encodes CASSLAAGLAGLYNEQFF. Combining the CDR3 with reference TRBV5-6 and TRBJ2-1 gives the whole variable domain DAGVTQSPTHLIKTRGQQVTLRCSPKSGHDTVSWYQQALGQGPQFIFQYYEEEERQRGNFPDRFSGHQFPNYSSELNVNALLLGDSALYLCASSLAAGLAGLYNEQFFGPGTRLTVL.

This sequence joins TRBV27 and TRBJ2-7; 7 bases are shared with TRBD1. The trim removed 8 bases at V and 5 bases at J, leaving 9 bases unmatched. Germline V gene data show CDR1 as MNHEY and CDR2 as SMNVEV (reference sequence). The CDR3 totals 13 residues. The CDR3 is CASGTRGRHEQYF. The DNA of the CDR3 is TGTGCCAGCGGGACGAGGGGGCGCCACGAGCAGTACTTC.

V usage is TRBV6-2 or TRBV6-3 and J usage is TRBJ2-3; D not certain. The CDR3 runs to 12 residues. Deletions cut 6 bases from V and 5 bases from J, with 9 bases between. CDR1 and CDR2 from the germline V gene are MNHEY and SVGEGT. The CDR3 is CASSQSLDTQYF. In DNA, the CDR3 is TGTGCCAGCAGCCAAAGCTTAGATACGCAGTATTTT.

The V call is TRBV28, the J call TRBJ2-1; TRBD1 matches 7 bases. Unmatched junction bases numbered 9, after V lost 6 bases and J lost 4 bases. Germline CDR1 MDHEN, CDR2 SYDVKM. The CDR3 consists of 15 residues. This CDR3 is CASRLGGAGYNEQFF. In DNA, the CDR3 is TGTGCCAGCAGGCTAGGGGGCGCCGGTTACAATGAGCAGTTCTTC.

This clone was found a few times. The chain combines TRBV28 with TRBJ2-5; D remains unclear. The germline V gene has CDR1 MDHEN and CDR2 SYDVKM. Trimming stripped 7 bases from V and 7 bases from J, with 16 bases between. The CDR3 runs 13 residues. This CDR3 reads CASNPPVSGTQYF. Here the CDR3 DNA reads TGTGCCAGCAACCCGCCTGTGTCGGGGACCCAGTACTTC.

The chain couples TRBV19 to TRBJ2-7; the match to TRBD1 covers 8 bases. CDR3 size: 15 residues. J gave up 3 bases and V 3 bases, and 7 bases lay outside the gene matches. Germline V gene sequence: CDR1 LNHDA, CDR2 SQIVND (reference sequence). CDR3 DNA sequence: TGTGCCAGTAGTATTCCAGGGGGCGCGGGCTACGAGCAGTACTTC. Encoded protein: CASSIPGGAGYEQYF.

The CDR3: CASGSGGNTIYF. The CDR3 DNA reads as TGTGCCAGCGGGTCGGGGGGAAACACCATATATTTT. This chain connects TRBV7-9 to TRBJ1-3; D unclear. The CDR3 runs to 12 residues. The germline V gene encodes CDR1 SEHNR and CDR2 FQNEAQ (reference sequence). Trimming stripped 8 bases from V and 4 bases from J, with 9 bases between.

The rearrangement joins TRBV28 to TRBJ2-1; 11 bases fit TRBD2. CDR3 length: 16 residues. With 0 bases clipped from V and 3 bases from J, the junction kept 1 base outside the gene matches. The germline V gene encodes CDR1 MDHEN and CDR2 SYDVKM. The CDR3 DNA reads TGTGCCAGCAGTTTATGGGGGACTAGCGGCTACAATGAGCAGTTCTTC. Encoded protein: CASSLWGTSGYNEQFF.

This sequence joins TRBV2 and TRBJ1-1; unclear D gene. Germline assignment: CDR1 SNHLY and CDR2 FYNNEI. The CDR3 runs to 12 residues. V was shortened by 4 bases and J by 6 bases, with 9 bases between the two germline ends. DNA of the CDR3: TGTGCCAGCAGTGTGCAGGTCCCTGAAGCTTTCTTT. Encoded protein: CASSVQVPEAFF.

This clone was observed a single time. This chain links TRBV9 with TRBJ1-3, with 8 bases fitting TRBD1. CDR3 length equals 14 residues. V lost 4 bases and J lost 4; bases outside the gene matches: 4. Germline CDR1 and CDR2: SGDLS and YYNGEE. The DNA of the CDR3 is TGTGCCAGCAGCTCCCGGACAGGGGGAAACACCATATATTTT. This sequence encodes CASSSRTGGNTIYF.

The chain joins TRBV3-1 (or the pseudogene TRBV3-2) to TRBJ2-3; D remains ambiguous. V was trimmed by 0 bases and J by 4 bases, leaving 11 bases between them. CDR1 is LGHDT and CDR2 is YNNKEL in the germline V gene (reference sequence). The CDR3 runs 15 residues. Here the CDR3 reads CASSQDLVGSDTQYF. CDR3 in DNA: TGTGCCAGCAGCCAAGACCTAGTTGGGTCAGATACGCAGTATTTT.

The V and J genes are TRBV9 and TRBJ2-2; the D gene is possibly TRBD2 (5 bases). This CDR3 has 14 amino acids. Germline V gene data show CDR1 as SGDLS and CDR2 as YYNGEE. V dropped 0 bases and J dropped 6 bases, with 9 bases sitting between them. CDR3 region: CASSVGEGSGELFF. The CDR3 nucleotides are TGTGCCAGCAGCGTAGGCGAGGGTTCCGGGGAGCTGTTTTTT.

The CDR3 bases are TGTGCCAGCAGTCTGGGACAGAACAATCAGCCCCAGCATTTT. Translating gives CASSLGQNNQPQHF. The V call is TRBV28, the J call TRBJ1-5, with 7 bases identical to TRBD1. Per germline, CDR1 MDHEN and CDR2 SYDVKM. This CDR3 has 14 amino acids. After removal of 5 bases from V and 3 bases from J, the junction contained 4 bases not matched to a gene.

This clone was detected only once. In DNA, the CDR3 is TGTGCCAGCAGCCAGCGCGGTGCGAGTGAAAAACTGTTTTTT. The encoded protein is CASSQRGASEKLFF. The chain uses TRBV3-1 (or the pseudogene TRBV3-2) and TRBJ1-4; D uncertain. Germline V gene sequence: CDR1 LGHDT, CDR2 YNNKEL (reference sequence). The CDR3 length is 14 residues. V lost 3 bases, J lost 7 bases, and 12 bases lay in between.

The chain carries TRBV6-5 and TRBJ1-5; D might be TRBD1 (5 bases). The V gene lost 4 bases and the J gene lost 4 bases, with 14 bases spanning the gap. From germline, CDR1 is MNHEY and CDR2 SVGAGI. The CDR3 has 15 amino acids. CDR3 loop: CASSSPGGGNQPQHF. The CDR3 nucleotides are TGTGCCAGCAGTTCGCCCGGGGGTGGGAATCAGCCCCAGCATTTT.

The chain recombines TRBV18 with TRBJ1-2; D call uncertain. Trimming removed 4 bases from V and 8 bases from J, with 23 bases in between. The CDR3 runs 16 residues. Germline values: CDR1 KGHSH, CDR2 LQKENI. CDR3 DNA sequence: TGTGCCAGCTCACTACAAGAACGGGAGGGAAGGCGCGGCTACACCTTC. Encoded protein: CASSLQEREGRRGYTF.

The gene calls are TRBV7-8 and TRBJ1-1; D gene uncertain. This CDR3 region has 15 residues. V was trimmed by 5 bases and J by 0 bases, leaving 13 bases between them. Germline assignment: CDR1 SGHVS and CDR2 FQNEAQ. CDR3 in amino acids: CASSAEIGVNTEAFF. Here the CDR3 DNA reads TGTGCCAGCAGCGCGGAGATCGGGGTGAACACTGAAGCTTTCTTT.

The rearrangement links TRBV2 to TRBJ2-6, with D perhaps matching TRBD1 (5 bases). Per the germline V gene, CDR1 is SNHLY and CDR2 is FYNNEI. Between the trimmed V and J ends, which lost 5 bases and 0 bases, there was a span of 11 bases. The CDR3 length is 16 residues. This CDR3 is CASSLTANSGANVLTF. For the CDR3, the DNA is TGTGCCAGCAGTTTGACAGCCAACTCTGGGGCCAACGTCCTGACTTTC.

The chain uses TRBV7-9 and TRBJ2-1; TRBD1 agrees at 12 bases. CDR1 SEHNR and CDR2 FQNEAQ come from the germline V gene (reference sequence). Trimming removed 1 base from V and 8 bases from J; junction bases left unmatched: 6. CDR3 length: 16 amino acids. CDR3 nucleotides: TGTGCCAGCAGCTTAGGCACCGGGACAGGGGGCCATGAGCAGTTCTTC. This codes for CASSLGTGTGGHEQFF.

This clone was detected only once. The J gene is TRBJ1-2, the V gene TRBV28; tentatively, D is TRBD1 (5 bases). Deletions cut 5 bases from V and 6 bases from J, with 7 bases between. Germline lookup yields CDR1 MDHEN and CDR2 SYDVKM. The CDR3 runs to 11 residues. CDR3 sequence reads: CASSPRDGYTF. DNA for the CDR3: TGTGCCAGCAGTCCCAGGGATGGCTACACCTTC.

The J gene is TRBJ1-3, the V gene TRBV4-1, with no clear D. Germline loops: CDR1 MGHRA, CDR2 YSYEKL. This CDR3 is 15 amino acids long. Between the trimmed V and J ends, which lost 3 bases and 3 bases, there was a span of 12 bases. The CDR3 spells CASSHGPRDGNTIYF. DNA of the CDR3: TGCGCCAGCAGCCACGGACCCCGGGATGGAAACACCATATATTTT.

This chain connects TRBV18 to TRBJ1-1, with TRBD1 as a possible D gene (6 bases). The CDR3 is 13 amino acids. V dropped 6 bases and J dropped 4 bases, with 12 bases sitting between them. Germline CDR1 is KGHSH and CDR2 is LQKENI. This chain's CDR3 is CASSSSGATEAFF. CDR3 DNA: TGTGCCAGCTCCTCCTCAGGGGCCACTGAAGCTTTCTTT.

The chain couples TRBV5-1 to TRBJ2-7; TRBD2 agrees at 8 bases. CDR3 size: 16 residues. J lost 0 bases, V lost 0 bases, and 5 bases had no gene match. Germline V gives CDR1 SGHRS, CDR2 YFSETQ. The CDR3 DNA follows: TGCGCCAGCAGCTTGGCGGGGGGGGCGATCTCCTACGAGCAGTACTTC. As protein: CASSLAGGAISYEQYF.

V is TRBV6-1 and J is TRBJ1-1, with 7 positions matching TRBD1. CDR3 length: 17 amino acids. V lost 0 bases, J lost 6 bases, and 13 bases stayed unmatched. Germline V gene lookup returns CDR1 MNHNS and CDR2 SASEGT. As DNA, the CDR3 is TGTGCCAGCAGTGAAGCCCACAGGGGAATGGGGCAGTCTGAAGCTTTCTTT. As protein: CASSEAHRGMGQSEAFF.

The chain couples TRBV10-3 to TRBJ1-4, with 11 positions matching TRBD1. Germline V CDR1 and CDR2: ENHRY, SYGVKD. Germline trimming cut 6 bases from V and 8 bases from J; bases unmatched to any gene: 8. This CDR3 has 15 residues. The CDR3 protein is CAIRKGQGAGEKLFF. Written as DNA, the CDR3 is TGTGCCATCAGGAAAGGACAGGGGGCAGGCGAAAAACTGTTTTTT.